This entry is about one T cell receptor beta chain. The data are from a study of T cell responses to AZD1222 COVID-19 vaccine. Here immunoSEQ multiplex PCR was the method, and the copy in TCRdb shows in-frame clones only, minus some. The repertoire includes about 260,000 clones, over 85% of them detected once, and less than 0.65% sits in the top ten. This CDR3 spans 14 amino acids. V gave up 6 bases and J gave up 11 bases, with 22 bases separating them. Germline V gene sequence: CDR1 MDHEN, CDR2 SYDVKM. The specimen comprised peripheral blood, sampled on day 0 of AZD1222 vaccination. V gene TRBV28 combines with J gene TRBJ1-1, with D possibly being TRBD1 (5 bases). The sequence was obtained from an adult in good health. In DNA, the CDR3 is TGTGCCAGCAGCCCCGGGGGGATACCAAGAGAGGCTTTCTTT. This encodes CASSPGGIPREAFF.